This T cell receptor (beta chain) was obtained from a study of regulatory T cells in long-lasting Graves disease. CDR3 regions were amplified by Arm-PCR using iRepertoire HTBI primers to build TCR beta libraries. Each CDR3 protein gets one entry after TCRdb re-called the multiplex PCR reads with MiXCR. The sample holds about 310,000 distinct CDR3 sequences; more than 20% are singletons and the top ten take more than 50%. Time point indicated: persistent/refractory GD, antithyroid drugs over 5 years with positive TRAb. From RNA extracted from PBMCs, the TCR library was made. V dropped 4 bases and J dropped 5; count of bases not matched to a gene: 10. Germline V gene lookup returns CDR1 MGHRA and CDR2 YSYEKL. The CDR3 is made up of 15 amino acids.

This clonotype originated in a female donor with Graves disease. The sequencing here drew on peripheral blood mononuclear cells (PBMCs), taken when the disease was refractory, from a patient treated with antithyroid drugs. This chain links TRBV4-1 with TRBJ1-1, with 7 bases aligning to TRBD1. The CDR3 protein is CASSRWGGDSTEAFF. The CDR3 DNA is TGCGCCAGCAGCCGGTGGGGGGGGGACAGTACTGAAGCTTTCTTT.